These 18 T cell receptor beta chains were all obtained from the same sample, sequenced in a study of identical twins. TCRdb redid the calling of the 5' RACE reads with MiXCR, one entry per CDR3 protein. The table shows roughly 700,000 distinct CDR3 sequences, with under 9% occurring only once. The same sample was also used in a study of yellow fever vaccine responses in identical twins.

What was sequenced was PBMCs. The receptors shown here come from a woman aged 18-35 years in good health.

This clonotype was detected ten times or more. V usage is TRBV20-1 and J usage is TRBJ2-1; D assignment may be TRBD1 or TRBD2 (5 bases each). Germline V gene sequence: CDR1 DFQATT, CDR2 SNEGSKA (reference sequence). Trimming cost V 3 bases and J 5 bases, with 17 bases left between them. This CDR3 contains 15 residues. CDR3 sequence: CSARDPGTYNNEQFF. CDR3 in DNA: TGCAGTGCTAGGGACCCCGGGACCTATAACAATGAGCAGTTCTTC.

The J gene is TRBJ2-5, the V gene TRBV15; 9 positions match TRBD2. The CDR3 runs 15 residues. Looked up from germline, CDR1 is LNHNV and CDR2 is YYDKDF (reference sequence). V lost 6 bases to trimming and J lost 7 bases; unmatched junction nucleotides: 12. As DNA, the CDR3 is TGTGCCACCAGATTAGCGGGAGCAGGAATTGGGACCCAGTACTTC. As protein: CATRLAGAGIGTQYF.

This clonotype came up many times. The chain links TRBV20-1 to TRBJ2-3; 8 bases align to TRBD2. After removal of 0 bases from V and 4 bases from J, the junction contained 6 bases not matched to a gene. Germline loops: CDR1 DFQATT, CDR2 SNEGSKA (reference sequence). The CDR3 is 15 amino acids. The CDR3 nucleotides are TGCAGTGCTAGAGATGTGAGCGGGAGTCCAGATACGCAGTATTTT. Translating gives CSARDVSGSPDTQYF.

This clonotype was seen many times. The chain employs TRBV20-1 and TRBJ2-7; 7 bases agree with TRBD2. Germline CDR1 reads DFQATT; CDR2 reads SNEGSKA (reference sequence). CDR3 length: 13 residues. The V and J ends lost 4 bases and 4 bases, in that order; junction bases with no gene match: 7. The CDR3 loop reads CSATGLVSYEQYF. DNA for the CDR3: TGCAGTGCTACTGGACTAGTTTCTTACGAGCAGTACTTC.

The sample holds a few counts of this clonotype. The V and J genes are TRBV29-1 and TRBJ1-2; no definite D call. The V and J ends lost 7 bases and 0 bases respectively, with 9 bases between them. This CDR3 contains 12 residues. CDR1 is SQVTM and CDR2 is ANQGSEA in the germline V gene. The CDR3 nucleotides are TGCAGCGCTCAACACACTAACTATGGCTACACCTTC. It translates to CSAQHTNYGYTF.

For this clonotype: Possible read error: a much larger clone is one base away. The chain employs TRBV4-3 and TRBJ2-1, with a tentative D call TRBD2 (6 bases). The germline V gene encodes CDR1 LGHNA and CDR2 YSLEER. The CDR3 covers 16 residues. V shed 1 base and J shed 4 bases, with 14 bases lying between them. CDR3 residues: CASSQAAGRDYNEQFF. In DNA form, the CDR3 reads TGCGCCAGCAGCCAAGCTGCGGGACGGGATTACAATGAGCAGTTCTTC.

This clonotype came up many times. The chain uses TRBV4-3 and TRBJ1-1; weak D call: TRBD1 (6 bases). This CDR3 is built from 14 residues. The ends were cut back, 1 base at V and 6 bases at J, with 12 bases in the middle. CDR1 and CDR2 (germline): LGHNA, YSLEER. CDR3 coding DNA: TGCGCCAGCAGCCAAGGCCCAGGACAGTCTGAAGCTTTCTTT. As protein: CASSQGPGQSEAFF.

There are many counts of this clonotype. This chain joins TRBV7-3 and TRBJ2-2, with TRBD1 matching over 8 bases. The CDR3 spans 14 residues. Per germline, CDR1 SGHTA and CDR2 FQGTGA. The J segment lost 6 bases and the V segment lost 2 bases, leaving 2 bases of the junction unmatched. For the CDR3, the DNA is TGTGCCAGCAGCTTACGACAGGGGTCCGGGGAGCTGTTTTTT. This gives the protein CASSLRQGSGELFF.

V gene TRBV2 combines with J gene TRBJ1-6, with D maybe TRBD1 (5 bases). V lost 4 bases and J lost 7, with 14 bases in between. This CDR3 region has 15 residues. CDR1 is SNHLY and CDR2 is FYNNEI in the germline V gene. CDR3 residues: CASSVLQAGNSPLHF. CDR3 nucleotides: TGTGCCAGCAGTGTACTACAGGCAGGCAATTCACCCCTCCACTTT. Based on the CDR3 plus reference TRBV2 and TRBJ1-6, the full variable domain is EPEVTQTPSHQVTQMGQEVILRCVPISNHLYFYWYRQILGQKVEFLVSFYNNEISEKSEIFDDQFSVERPDGSNFTLKIRSTKLEDSAMYFCASSVLQAGNSPLHFGNGTRLTVT.

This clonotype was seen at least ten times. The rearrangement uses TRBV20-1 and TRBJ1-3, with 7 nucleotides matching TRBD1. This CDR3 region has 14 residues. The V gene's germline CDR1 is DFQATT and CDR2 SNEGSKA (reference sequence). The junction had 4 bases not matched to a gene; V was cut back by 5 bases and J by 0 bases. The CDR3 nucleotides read TGCAGTGCTCAGACAGGGAGCTCTGGAAACACCATATATTTT. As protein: CSAQTGSSGNTIYF.

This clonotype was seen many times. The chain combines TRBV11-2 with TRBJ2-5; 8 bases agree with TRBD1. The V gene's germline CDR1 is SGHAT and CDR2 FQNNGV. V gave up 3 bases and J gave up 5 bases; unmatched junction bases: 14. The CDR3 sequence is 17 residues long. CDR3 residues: CASSFGLGTGGRETQYF. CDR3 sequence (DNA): TGTGCCAGCAGCTTTGGTCTCGGGACAGGAGGAAGGGAGACCCAGTACTTC.

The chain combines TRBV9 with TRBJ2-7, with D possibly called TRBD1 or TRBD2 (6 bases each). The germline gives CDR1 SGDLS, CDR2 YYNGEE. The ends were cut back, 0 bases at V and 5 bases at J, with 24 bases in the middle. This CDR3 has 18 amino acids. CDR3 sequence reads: CASSVEGLTGTGKDEQYF. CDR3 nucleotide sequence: TGTGCCAGCAGCGTAGAGGGACTGACAGGAACAGGGAAAGACGAGCAGTACTTC.

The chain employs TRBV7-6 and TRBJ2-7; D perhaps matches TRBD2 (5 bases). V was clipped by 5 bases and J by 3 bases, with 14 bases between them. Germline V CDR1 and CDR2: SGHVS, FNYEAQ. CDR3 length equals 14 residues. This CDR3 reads CASSPPGDFYEQYF. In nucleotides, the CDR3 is TGTGCCAGCAGCCCGCCCGGGGATTTCTACGAGCAGTACTTC.

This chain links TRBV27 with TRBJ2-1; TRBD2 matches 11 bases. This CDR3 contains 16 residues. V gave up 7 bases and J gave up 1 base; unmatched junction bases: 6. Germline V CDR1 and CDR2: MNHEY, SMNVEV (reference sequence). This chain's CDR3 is CASTRTSGSSYNEQFF. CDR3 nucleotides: TGTGCCAGCACCCGGACTAGCGGGTCGTCCTACAATGAGCAGTTCTTC.

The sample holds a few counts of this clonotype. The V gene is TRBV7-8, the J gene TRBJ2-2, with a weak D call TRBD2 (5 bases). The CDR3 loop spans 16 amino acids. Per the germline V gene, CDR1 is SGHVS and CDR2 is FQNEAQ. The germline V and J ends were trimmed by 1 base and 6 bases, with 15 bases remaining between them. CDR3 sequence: CASSLVPSPGAGELFF. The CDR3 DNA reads TGTGCCAGCAGCTTAGTCCCTAGCCCTGGGGCCGGGGAGCTGTTTTTT.

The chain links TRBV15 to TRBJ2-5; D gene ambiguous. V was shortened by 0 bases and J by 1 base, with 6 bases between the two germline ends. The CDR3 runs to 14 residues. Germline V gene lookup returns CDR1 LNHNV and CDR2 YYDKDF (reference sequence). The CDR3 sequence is CATSRDGLQETQYF. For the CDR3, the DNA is TGTGCCACCAGCAGAGATGGGCTCCAAGAGACCCAGTACTTC. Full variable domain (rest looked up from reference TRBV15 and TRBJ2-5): DAMVIQNPRYQVTQFGKPVTLSCSQTLNHNVMYWYQQKSSQAPKLLFHYYDKDFNNEADTPDNFQSRRPNTSFCFLDIRSPGLGDTAMYLCATSRDGLQETQYFGPGTRLLVL.

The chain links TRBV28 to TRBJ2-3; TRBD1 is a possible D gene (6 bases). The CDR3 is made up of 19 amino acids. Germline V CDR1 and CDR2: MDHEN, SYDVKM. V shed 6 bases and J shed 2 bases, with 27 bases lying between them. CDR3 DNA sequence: TGTGCCAGCAGCCCTCGACAGGTATGGGGCCAGGGGCCCACAGATACGCAGTATTTT. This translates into CASSPRQVWGQGPTDTQYF.

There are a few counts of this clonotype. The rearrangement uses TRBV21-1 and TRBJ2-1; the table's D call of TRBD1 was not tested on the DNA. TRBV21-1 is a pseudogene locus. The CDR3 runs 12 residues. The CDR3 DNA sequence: TGTGCCAATAGGGGGCATTACAATGAGCAGTTCTTC. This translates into CANRGHYNEQFF.